The 19 T cell receptor beta chains presented below share a single source sample, sequenced in a study of CD8 T cells in ankylosing spondylitis. Findings and caveats of the study: A TCR beta motif of fewer than 10 highly homologous variants seemed to mark ankylosing spondylitis blood.

The antigens of these receptors remain unknown. MiXCR, applied by TCRdb to the 5' RACE reads, yields one record per CDR3 protein. The sample lists 800,000 to 900,000 distinct CDR3 sequences; approximately 10% were seen once. Sequences were obtained from blood, either unsorted or a sorted T cell fraction (not recorded which). The source is a male donor with ankylosing spondylitis.

This chain joins TRBV20-1 and TRBJ1-4; D uncertain. Trimming shortened V by 1 base and J by 3 bases, and 9 bases separated the two germline ends. CDR1 and CDR2 from the germline V gene are DFQATT and SNEGSKA (reference sequence). This CDR3 is 14 amino acids long. The chain's CDR3 is CSARGQPANEKLFF. CDR3 DNA: TGCAGTGCTAGAGGACAACCCGCTAATGAAAAACTGTTTTTT.

On this clonotype itself: Being one base from a much bigger clone, this may be a read error. The chain combines TRBV2 with TRBJ1-4; 7 bases match TRBD1. Trimming removed 1 base from V and 13 bases from J; junction bases left unmatched: 12. CDR3 length: 15 residues. CDR1 SNHLY and CDR2 FYNNEI come from the germline V gene. In DNA, the CDR3 is TGTGCCAGCAGTGAAGGAGGGCAGGGGGATAATTTACTGTTTTTT. It codes for CASSEGGQGDNLLFF.

V usage is TRBV30 and J usage is TRBJ2-1; 9 nucleotides align to TRBD1. The V gene end was trimmed by 1 base and the J gene end by 9 bases; junction bases not matched to a gene: 7. The CDR3 totals 14 residues. Germline V gives CDR1 GTSNPN, CDR2 SVGIG (reference sequence). The DNA of the CDR3 is TGTGCCTGGAGTGCACGGGACAGGGAGATTGAGCAGTTCTTC. Translating gives CAWSARDREIEQFF.

In its sample, this clonotype was seen many times. The chain employs TRBV7-2 and TRBJ1-5, with a possible D match to TRBD1 (5 bases). Trimming took off 2 bases at V and 0 bases at J, with 8 bases between the two ends. Germline values: CDR1 SGHTA, CDR2 FQGNSA. This CDR3 has 15 amino acids. This chain's CDR3 is CASSLRGYSNQPQHF. The CDR3 coding sequence is TGTGCCAGCAGCTTACGGGGGTATAGCAATCAGCCCCAGCATTTT.

This clonotype has a count of ten or more. V gene TRBV12-3 or TRBV12-4 combines with J gene TRBJ1-1; D remains unclear. The CDR3 is made up of 16 amino acids. The germline V and J ends were trimmed by 1 base and 0 bases, with 12 bases remaining between them. CDR3 nucleotide sequence: TGTGCCAGCAGTTTAGGGTTGACCGAGATGAACACTGAAGCTTTCTTT. Residues: CASSLGLTEMNTEAFF.

The chain links TRBV6-1 to TRBJ2-6, with a weak D call TRBD2 (6 bases). The CDR3 covers 15 residues. The germline CDR1 and CDR2 sequences are MNHNS and SASEGT. The V and J ends lost 5 bases and 2 bases respectively, with 10 bases between them. The CDR3: CASSQGEAGANVLTF. The DNA of the CDR3 is TGTGCCAGCAGTCAAGGGGAGGCTGGGGCCAACGTCCTGACTTTC.

This clonotype showed up just a few times. V usage is TRBV24-1 and J usage is TRBJ2-3; tentative D call: TRBD2 (6 bases). CDR3 size: 17 residues. Between the trimmed V and J ends, which lost 3 bases and 0 bases, there was a span of 15 bases. Germline assignment: CDR1 KGHDR and CDR2 SFDVKD. The CDR3 DNA reads as TGTGCCACCAGTGATCGTCGGGCGGGGCTTAGCACAGATACGCAGTATTTT. This gives the protein CATSDRRAGLSTDTQYF.

This clonotype showed up just a few times. CDR3 in amino acids: CASSLVAGATYNSPLHF. CDR3 DNA: TGCGCCAGCAGCTTGGTGGCAGGGGCGACCTATAATTCACCCCTCCACTTT. V gene TRBV5-1 combines with J gene TRBJ1-6; TRBD1 is a possible D gene (6 bases). V lost 0 bases and J lost 2, with 12 bases in between. This CDR3 comprises 17 residues. The V gene's germline CDR1 is SGHRS and CDR2 YFSETQ. The entire variable domain, with the rest obtained from reference TRBV5-1 and TRBJ1-6, is as follows: KAGVTQTPRYLIKTRGQQVTLSCSPISGHRSVSWYQQTPGQGLQFLFEYFSETQRNKGNFPGRFSGRQFSNSRSEMNVSTLELGDSALYLCASSLVAGATYNSPLHFGNGTRLTVT.

This clonotype was seen just once. The CDR3 protein is CASSIGTGGNEQFF. CDR3 in DNA: TGTGCCAGTAGTATAGGGACAGGTGGGAATGAGCAGTTCTTC. V gene TRBV19 combines with J gene TRBJ2-1; TRBD1 matches at 7 bases. The length of the CDR3 is 14 residues. J gave up 7 bases and V 1 base, and 4 bases lay outside the gene matches. Germline V gene sequence: CDR1 LNHDA, CDR2 SQIVND (reference sequence).

The J gene is TRBJ1-4, the V gene TRBV20-1; D is uncertain. CDR1 is DFQATT, CDR2 SNEGSKA, per germline (reference sequence). The CDR3 consists of 13 residues. The CDR3 loop is CSVLQALNEKLFF. CDR3 DNA sequence: TGCAGCGTCCTCCAAGCTCTTAATGAAAAACTGTTTTTT.

This clonotype showed up just a few times. The chain is built from TRBV24-1 and TRBJ2-3, with 10 bases identical to TRBD1. The germline CDR1 and CDR2 sequences are KGHDR and SFDVKD. The trim removed 1 base at V and 0 bases at J, leaving 3 bases unmatched. This CDR3 has 17 residues. In DNA form, the CDR3 reads TGTGCCACCAGTGATTTTCGGACAGGGGGAAGCACAGATACGCAGTATTTT. Translating it yields CATSDFRTGGSTDTQYF.

The V and J genes are TRBV20-1 and TRBJ1-6; no reliable D call. This CDR3 is built from 15 residues. V lost 5 bases and J lost 4, with 15 bases in between. Looked up from germline, CDR1 is DFQATT and CDR2 is SNEGSKA (reference sequence). The CDR3, as DNA: TGCAGTGCTCCAGTTCGCCTCCCGTATAATTCACCCCTCCACTTT. Translating it yields CSAPVRLPYNSPLHF.

This clonotype has a count of ten or more. The rearrangement joins TRBV30 to TRBJ2-1; TRBD2 aligns across 14 bases. J gave up 4 bases and V 5 bases, and 1 base lay outside the gene matches. The CDR3 spans 14 residues. CDR1 and CDR2 (germline): GTSNPN, SVGIG (reference sequence). The CDR3 nucleotides read TGTGCCTGGGGGACTAGCGGGAGTTACAATGAGCAGTTCTTC. Residues: CAWGTSGSYNEQFF.

The rearrangement links TRBV12-3 or TRBV12-4 to TRBJ2-1; D may match TRBD1 or TRBD2 (5 bases each). CDR3 length: 14 residues. Deletions cut 8 bases from V and 4 bases from J, with 15 bases between. In DNA form, the CDR3 reads TGTGCCAGCCGTCATCGGGACGAATACAATGAGCAGTTCTTC. It codes for CASRHRDEYNEQFF.

This clonotype was recorded at least ten times. This chain uses TRBV9 with TRBJ1-2; 7 positions agree with TRBD1. The junction had 8 bases not matched to a gene; V was cut back by 4 bases and J by 2 bases. Germline V gene lookup returns CDR1 SGDLS and CDR2 YYNGEE. The CDR3 is made up of 15 amino acids. The CDR3 protein is CASSFGTVANYGYTF. The CDR3 DNA sequence: TGTGCCAGCAGCTTCGGGACAGTTGCCAACTATGGCTACACCTTC.

This clonotype was detected only a few times. The J gene is TRBJ2-2, the V gene TRBV11-2; D is ambiguous. The V end lost 2 bases, the J end lost 10 bases, and 11 bases lay between the germline ends. Germline loops: CDR1 SGHAT, CDR2 FQNNGV. This CDR3 contains 13 residues. CDR3 loop: CASSLSIWEELFF. For the CDR3, the DNA is TGTGCCAGCAGCTTATCAATTTGGGAGGAGCTGTTTTTT.

The J gene is TRBJ2-2, the V gene TRBV10-3, with D unclear. Trimming took 2 bases from V and 10 from J, leaving 5 bases between them. The CDR3 loop spans 11 amino acids. CDR1 and CDR2 from the germline V gene are ENHRY and SYGVKD. This chain's CDR3 is CAISEAAELFF. The CDR3 nucleotides are TGTGCCATCAGTGAGGCCGCGGAGCTGTTTTTT.

The chain combines TRBV20-1 with TRBJ2-3, with 7 positions matching TRBD1. Germline V CDR1 and CDR2: DFQATT, SNEGSKA (reference sequence). J lost 12 bases, V lost 6 bases, and 15 bases had no gene match. This CDR3 comprises 13 residues. The CDR3 loop is CSARIWQGVSQYF. CDR3 nucleotides: TGCAGTGCCAGGATCTGGCAGGGGGTATCACAGTATTTT.

This clonotype has more than one count but fewer than ten. The rearrangement uses TRBV6-1 and TRBJ1-1, with TRBD1 matching 7 bases. The CDR3 spans 15 residues. V lost 8 bases to trimming and J lost 0 bases; unmatched junction nucleotides: 9. Per the germline V gene, CDR1 is MNHNS and CDR2 is SASEGT. The CDR3 DNA sequence: TGTGCCAGCGCCCGGGACAGACACATGAACACTGAAGCTTTCTTT. This sequence encodes CASARDRHMNTEAFF.